This is a list of T cell receptor beta chains from one sample in a study of cytotoxic CD8 clonotypes in ibrutinib-treated CLL. Clones were read by immunoSEQ multiplex PCR, and TCRdb kept only the in-frame ones, dropping some. The table includes 150,000 to 250,000 clones, around three quarters detected once. This specimen was PBMCs, taken after 24 months of ibrutinib treatment. The origin of the receptors is a human donor with chronic lymphocytic leukemia. CDR3s include the opening cysteine and the closing phenylalanine or tryptophan. A D gene is named only where the DNA matches it firmly. Clone size, where shown, is once, few, many, or a class for clones that have expanded.

j_gene	v_gene	d_gene	abundance	CDR3aa	CDR3nt
TRBJ2-3	TRBV15	NA	NA	CATSRGTPLGTQYF	TGTGCCACCAGCAGAGGTACGCCCCTTGGTACGCAGTATTTT
TRBJ2-7	TRBV5-4	TRBD1	NA	CASSFQGAVEQYF	TGTGCCAGCAGCTTCCAGGGGGCCGTCGAGCAGTACTTC
TRBJ2-1	TRBV5-1	TRBD1	once	CASSSGQGRYNEQFF	TGCGCCAGCAGCTCGGGACAGGGTAGATACAATGAGCAGTTCTTC
TRBJ2-7	TRBV5-1	TRBD2	NA	CASSLGTVAGGLTNEQYF	TGCGCCAGCAGCTTGGGTACAGTCGCGGGAGGGCTTACAAACGAGCAGTACTTC
TRBJ2-2	TRBV7-2	NA	once	CASSLSPNTGELFF	TGTGCCAGCAGCTTATCCCCCAACACCGGGGAGCTGTTTTTT
TRBJ1-5	TRBV5-6	NA	once	CASSYINQPQHF	TGTGCCAGCAGCTATATAAATCAGCCCCAGCATTTT
TRBJ1-5	TRBV2	NA	NA	CASSELNSNQPQHF	TGTGCCAGCAGTGAATTGAACAGCAATCAGCCCCAGCATTTT
TRBJ2-7	TRBV19	TRBD2	few	CASSRTSVAYEQYF	TGTGCCAGTAGTCGGACTAGCGTAGCCTACGAGCAGTACTTC
TRBJ2-7	TRBV28	NA	NA	CASSLMHEQYF	TGTGCCAGCAGTTTGATGCACGAGCAGTACTTC
TRBJ1-2	TRBV7-2	NA	NA	CASSLRAAVNYGYTF	TGTGCCAGCAGCTTACGTGCAGCGGTAAACTATGGCTACACCTTC
TRBJ1-1	TRBV6-6	TRBD1	few	CASNGRGLNTEAFF	TGTGCCAGCAATGGCAGGGGGCTGAATACTGAAGCTTTCTTT
TRBJ2-7	TRBV10-3	NA	NA	CAISEAVYEQYF	TGTGCCATCAGTGAGGCGGTCTACGAGCAGTACTTC
TRBJ2-2	TRBV5-6	NA	NA	CASSFLAFTGELFF	TGTGCCAGCAGCTTTCTGGCCTTCACCGGGGAGCTGTTTTTT
TRBJ2-7	TRBV5-1	TRBD1	NA	CASSPGQLYEQYF	TGCGCCAGCAGCCCGGGACAGCTCTACGAGCAGTACTTC
TRBJ2-7	TRBV27	NA	NA	CASSLSPLSSYEQYF	TGTGCCAGCAGTTTATCCCCCCTTAGCTCCTACGAGCAGTACTTC
TRBJ2-7	TRBV4-2	TRBD2	NA	CASSLGLATYEQYF	TGTGCCAGCAGCCTGGGACTAGCGACCTACGAGCAGTACTTC
TRBJ1-1	TRBV29-1	NA	few	CSVMPGNTEAFF	TGCAGCGTTATGCCAGGGAACACTGAAGCTTTCTTT
TRBJ2-7	TRBV19	TRBD2	NA	CASSIAGGSYEQYF	TGTGCCAGTAGTATAGCGGGAGGCTCCTACGAGCAGTACTTC
TRBJ2-7	TRBV20-1	NA	few	CSGALTYEQYF	TGCAGTGGGGCTTTAACCTACGAGCAGTACTTC
TRBJ2-7	TRBV29-1	TRBD1	NA	CSVAGRTGNYEQYF	TGCAGCGTGGCTGGTCGGACAGGGAACTACGAGCAGTACTTC
TRBJ1-2	TRBV7-6	TRBD1	NA	CASSLGTRQGGYGYTF	TGTGCCAGCAGCTTAGGCACCAGACAGGGCGGATATGGCTACACCTTC
TRBJ2-7	TRBV11-2	TRBD2	NA	CASSQGLAEDYEQYF	TGTGCCAGCAGCCAGGGACTAGCGGAGGACTACGAGCAGTACTTC
TRBJ2-7	TRBV2	NA	few	CASRRDRGYEQYF	TGTGCCAGCAGAAGGGACCGCGGCTACGAGCAGTACTTC
TRBJ2-1	TRBV28	TRBD2	NA	CASSFTSGGWGYNEQFF	TGTGCCAGCAGTTTTACGTCGGGAGGCTGGGGTTACAATGAGCAGTTCTTC
TRBJ2-5	TRBV9	TRBD2	NA	CASTGTSGSGPQETQYF	TGTGCCAGCACGGGGACTAGCGGGAGTGGTCCTCAAGAGACCCAGTACTTC
TRBJ2-3	TRBV11-3	TRBD2	NA	CASSLDPPAGSTDTQYF	TGTGCCAGCAGCTTAGATCCCCCAGCGGGAAGCACAGATACGCAGTATTTT
TRBJ1-2	TRBV4-2	NA	NA	CASSQDQLNYGYTF	TGTGCCAGCAGCCAAGATCAACTTAACTATGGCTACACCTTC
TRBJ1-4	TRBV6-1	NA	NA	CASRGHSNEKLFF	TGTGCCAGCAGGGGACACTCTAATGAAAAACTGTTTTTT
TRBJ2-3	TRBV5-4	NA	NA	CASSRAGTPTDTQYF	TGTGCCAGCAGCCGAGCGGGTACACCGACAGATACGCAGTATTTT
TRBJ2-5	TRBV27	TRBD2	NA	CASRGLARETQYF	TGTGCCAGCCGGGGACTAGCTCGCGAGACCCAGTACTTC
TRBJ1-2	TRBV9	TRBD1	NA	CARNRGNYGYTF	TGTGCCAGGAACAGGGGTAACTATGGCTACACCTTC
TRBJ2-5	TRBV11-2	NA	NA	CASSPQRETQYF	TGTGCCAGCAGCCCTCAGAGGGAGACCCAGTACTTC
TRBJ1-2	TRBV18	NA	NA	CASSPPVGISYGYTF	TGTGCCAGCTCACCACCGGTAGGGATATCTTATGGCTACACCTTC
TRBJ1-1	TRBV6-5	NA	NA	CASSLVQGGTEAFF	TGTGCCAGCAGCCTCGTACAGGGAGGCACTGAAGCTTTCTTT
TRBJ1-1	TRBV20-1	NA	few	CSATGVTEAFF	TGCAGTGCTACAGGGGTTACTGAAGCTTTCTTT
TRBJ1-4	TRBV18	NA	NA	CASSRIVPEKLFF	TGTGCCAGCTCAAGGATCGTTCCTGAAAAACTGTTTTTT
TRBJ1-2	TRBV18	NA	NA	CASSPGTIPYGYTF	TGTGCCAGCTCACCAGGGACGATACCCTATGGCTACACCTTC
TRBJ2-7	TRBV5-5	TRBD1	few	CASSSRTGFLYEQYF	TGTGCCAGCAGCTCTAGGACAGGGTTTCTCTACGAGCAGTACTTC
TRBJ2-7	TRBV4-1	TRBD2	few	CASSQATRLAGGPSYEQYF	TGCGCCAGCAGCCAAGCTACTCGACTAGCGGGAGGGCCGTCTTACGAGCAGTACTTC
TRBJ2-1	TRBV27	TRBD2	NA	CASSLGIGGSYFYNEQFF	TGTGCCAGCAGTTTAGGGATCGGCGGGAGTTATTTCTACAATGAGCAGTTCTTC
TRBJ2-1	TRBV6-1	NA	few	CASSEGQSGMRQFF	TGTGCCAGCAGTGAAGGTCAATCGGGAATGAGGCAGTTCTTC
TRBJ2-1	TRBV5-4	TRBD1	NA	CASSSTGDWNEQFF	TGTGCCAGCAGCTCGACAGGGGATTGGAATGAGCAGTTCTTC
TRBJ2-3	TRBV5-6	TRBD1	once	CASSGWDRGSTDTQYF	TGTGCCAGCAGCGGCTGGGACAGAGGCAGCACAGATACGCAGTATTTT
TRBJ1-4	TRBV30	NA	once	CAWSVRAFEKLFF	TGTGCCTGGAGTGTCAGGGCGTTTGAAAAACTGTTTTTT
TRBJ2-7	TRBV27	TRBD2	NA	CASSLSGGRAEQYF	TGTGCCAGCAGCCTGTCGGGGGGGCGGGCCGAGCAGTACTTC
TRBJ2-2	TRBV4-3	NA	NA	CASSRTDWGTGELFF	TGCGCCAGCAGCCGAACAGATTGGGGCACCGGGGAGCTGTTTTTT
TRBJ1-3	TRBV18	TRBD1	NA	CASSPPGRGDGNTIYF	TGTGCCAGCTCACCACCGGGCAGGGGGGACGGAAACACCATATATTTT
TRBJ1-2	TRBV18	NA	NA	CASSPFQNNYGYTF	TGTGCCAGCTCACCATTTCAGAATAACTATGGCTACACCTTC
TRBJ2-3	TRBV27	TRBD2	NA	CASSRPGLDTDTQYF	TGTGCCAGCAGTAGGCCGGGACTAGACACAGATACGCAGTATTTT
TRBJ1-1	TRBV6-6	TRBD1	few	CASSHGTGTEAFF	TGTGCCAGCAGCCACGGGACAGGGACTGAAGCTTTCTTT
TRBJ2-1	TRBV2	NA	few	CASSDGFNEQFF	TGTGCCAGCAGTGATGGGTTCAATGAGCAGTTCTTC
TRBJ2-7	TRBV6-1	NA	few	CASSAEGPSYEQYF	TGTGCCAGCAGTGCTGAGGGGCCGTCCTACGAGCAGTACTTC